This T cell receptor (beta chain) was recovered during a study of PD-L1 blockade in urothelial cancer. Study overall: Blood gave a median 141,255 T cells.

Sequencing was performed with immunoSEQ multiplex PCR; in TCRdb, only in-frame clones are kept and a portion is missing. Counted here are tens of thousands of clones, around 87% occurring once; the ten biggest clones make up around 1.6%. V shed 2 bases and J shed 1 base, with 15 bases lying between them. This CDR3 comprises 17 residues. Looked up from germline, CDR1 is MDHEN and CDR2 is SYDVKM. Time point meaning: pretreatment peripheral blood. The sequence came from a man between 60 and 75 years old with urothelial cancer. V gene TRBV28 combines with J gene TRBJ2-1; tentative D call: TRBD1 (5 bases). Sample: PBMCs, taken around atezolizumab (anti-PD-L1) treatment. In nucleotides, the CDR3 is TGTGCCAGCAGTTTACCAGTGCACTCAGGGTCCTACAATGAGCAGTTCTTC. It translates to CASSLPVHSGSYNEQFF.